This T cell receptor (beta chain) was identified during a study of control samples from healthy donors and cancer patients. Germline-derived CDR1 and CDR2 are MNHNY and SVGAGI (reference sequence). The V end was cut by 2 bases, the J end by 4 bases, with 11 bases between. CDR3 length: 15 residues. TCRdb keeps only in-frame clones here, not all; method: immunoSEQ multiplex PCR. The sample has under 200,000 clones, around 91% seen once. Specimen: blood. The chain recombines TRBV6-6 with TRBJ2-2; the D gene could be TRBD1 or TRBD2 (6 bases each). The source is a woman between 25 and 40 years old in good health. CDR3 DNA sequence: TGTGCCAGCAGTTACGGCAGGGGAGGCACCGGGGAGCTGTTTTTT. Encoded protein: CASSYGRGGTGELFF.